Included here is one TCR beta chain sequence, with context. Its antigen is currently unknown. The data were taken from a study of OX40 agonist ivuxolimab in advanced cancers. Sequenced by immunoSEQ multiplex PCR; TCRdb stores in-frame clones only, minus some. The profile shows about 49,000 clones, about 80% of them singletons. Germline-derived CDR1 and CDR2 are MDHEN and SYDVKM. Trimming took 5 bases from V and 4 from J, leaving 9 bases between them. The CDR3 extends over 12 amino acids. Whole-study findings and limits: More expanded clones were seen, on average, in CD8+ T cells than in CD4+.

V is TRBV28 and J is TRBJ2-7, with D unresolved. The TCR sequence derives from an adult with an advanced solid tumor such as melanoma, head and neck, liver or kidney cancer. The specimen comprised CD4+ or CD8+ T cells sorted from blood, sampled in a trial of the OX40 agonist ivuxolimab. The DNA of the CDR3 is TGTGCCAGCAGTCCCCCGGTTTACGAGCAGTACTTC. It yields the protein CASSPPVYEQYF. Complete variable domain (other parts from reference TRBV28 and TRBJ2-7): DVKVTQSSRYLVKRTGEKVFLECVQDMDHENMFWYRQDPGLGLRLIYFSYDVKMKEKGDIPEGYSVSREKKERFSLILESASTNQTSMYLCASSPPVYEQYFGPGTRLTVT.